This TCR beta chain is drawn from a study of CD8 T cells in ankylosing spondylitis. General study results and limits: It appeared that ankylosing spondylitis blood was characterized by a TCR beta motif of several highly homologous variants. Significantly higher representation of disease-linked clones was reported for matched ankylosing spondylitis synovial fluid.

MiXCR was run by TCRdb on the 5' RACE reads, yielding one entry per CDR3 protein. The data show a few hundred thousand distinct CDR3 sequences, less than 10% seen once. CDR1 is SGHVS, CDR2 FQNEAQ, per germline. This CDR3 is 15 amino acids long. On this clonotype: Antigen specificity is unknown. A much more abundant neighbour one base away suggests this may be a read error.

V gene TRBV7-8 combines with J gene TRBJ1-6, with a weak D call TRBD1 (6 bases). The receptor's source is a male donor with ankylosing spondylitis. Sequenced sample: blood, either unsorted or a sorted T cell fraction (not recorded which). The CDR3 protein is CGSSVTGSYNSPLHF. The CDR3 DNA reads as TGTGGCAGCAGCGTTACAGGGTCCTATAATTCACCCCTCCACTTT. The whole variable domain, remainder taken from reference TRBV7-8 and TRBJ1-6, is GAGVSQSPRYKVAKRGQDVALRCDPISGHVSLFWYQQALGQGPEFLTYFQNEAQLDKSGLPSDRFFAERPEGSVSTLKIQRTQQEDSAVYLCGSSVTGSYNSPLHFGNGTRLTVT.